Listed below are T cell receptor beta chains from one sample, sequenced in a study of Tregs in tolerant kidney transplant recipients. Here immunoSEQ multiplex PCR was the method, and the copy in TCRdb shows in-frame clones only, minus some. The table includes about 110,000 clones, nearly 90% detected once. Here the sequenced sample was CD4+ T cells from blood, taken before the transplant. These receptors came from a human donor who received a combined kidney and bone marrow transplant. Both conserved end residues are part of each CDR3. The order of the fields is V gene, clone size, J gene, D gene, CDR3 DNA, CDR3 protein. The D gene is left open where the match is weak. For some rows the clone size is stated as once, few or many, or as a class when expanded; others skip it.

>TRBV19|once|TRBJ1-5|.
TGTGCCAGTAGTATTTGGGAAGGGGCTTATAGCAATCAGCCCCAGCATTTT
CASSIWEGAYSNQPQHF
>TRBV15|.|TRBJ1-5|TRBD1
TGTGCCACCAGCAGAGGACAGGGGTATCAGCCCCAGCATTTT
CATSRGQGYQPQHF
>TRBV5-1|.|TRBJ1-1|.
TGCGCCAGCAGCCGAGGACAGAAGGACACTGAAGCTTTCTTT
CASSRGQKDTEAFF
>TRBV15|.|TRBJ1-2|.
TGTGCCACCAGCAGAGATTTTAGGGGAACTAACTATGGCTACACCTTC
CATSRDFRGTNYGYTF
>TRBV4-2|.|TRBJ2-3|.
TGTGCCAGCAGCCAAGAAACGGGCACAGATACGCAGTATTTT
CASSQETGTDTQYF
>TRBV5-6|.|TRBJ2-3|.
TGTGCCAGCAGCCGGGAGTGGAGAAACACAGATACGCAGTATTTT
CASSREWRNTDTQYF
>TRBV18|.|TRBJ1-3|TRBD1
TGTGCCAGCTCACCTCAGACAGGGGGCAACACTGGAAACACCATATATTTT
CASSPQTGGNTGNTIYF
>TRBV5-4|.|TRBJ2-2|TRBD2
TGTGCCAGCAGCCGGGGCGCGGGAGTTGACGGGGAGCTGTTTTTT
CASSRGAGVDGELFF
>TRBV10-3|.|TRBJ2-7|TRBD2
TGTGCCATCAGTGACAGAACTAGCGGCTCCTACGAGCAGTACTTC
CAISDRTSGSYEQYF
>TRBV7-2|once|TRBJ1-2|TRBD1
TGTGCCAGCAGCCGTGGATCAACAGGGGGCGGTGGCTACACCTTC
CASSRGSTGGGGYTF
>TRBV6-1|.|TRBJ1-4|TRBD1
TGTGCCAGCAGTGAGGGGACAGGCTTACTTTCAACTAATGAAAAACTGTTTTTT
CASSEGTGLLSTNEKLFF
>TRBV30|.|TRBJ1-3|.
TGTGCCTGGAATGGGCGATCTGGAAACACCATATATTTT
CAWNGRSGNTIYF
>TRBV2|.|TRBJ2-7|.
TGTGCCAGCATGGTAGTGGCCTACGAGCAGTACTTC
CASMVVAYEQYF
>TRBV28|.|TRBJ1-1|.
TGTGCCAGCAGTTTACGGAACACTGAAGCTTTCTTT
CASSLRNTEAFF
>TRBV10-3|.|TRBJ2-5|.
TGTGCCATCAGTGGCCGTGGGGGGACGCAAGAGACCCAGTACTTC
CAISGRGGTQETQYF
>TRBV10-3|.|TRBJ2-7|TRBD2
TGTGCCATCGGCGGCGGCGGGACTAGCGAGAACTACGAGCAGTACTTC
CAIGGGGTSENYEQYF
>TRBV28|few|TRBJ2-5|TRBD1
TGTGCCAGCAGTCCTAGGACAGGTCAAGAGACCCAGTACTTC
CASSPRTGQETQYF
>TRBV5-1|.|TRBJ2-1|TRBD2
TGCGCCAGCAGCTTGGCCCCAGCGGGGGGGCACAATGAGCAGTTCTTC
CASSLAPAGGHNEQFF
>TRBV6-1|.|TRBJ1-2|.
TGTGCCAGCACCGGCGGCCCCTATGGCTACACCTTC
CASTGGPYGYTF
>TRBV19|.|TRBJ1-5|.
TGTGCCACCCATCGGCAGGGCGGCAATCAGCCCCAGCATTTT
CATHRQGGNQPQHF
>TRBV27|.|TRBJ1-6|.
TGTGCCAGCAGTTTCTACAATTCACCCCTCCACTTT
CASSFYNSPLHF
>TRBV5-1|once|TRBJ1-4|TRBD1
TGCGCCAGCAGCTTGGGGTCGACAGGGTTTAATGAAAAACTGTTTTTT
CASSLGSTGFNEKLFF
>TRBV6-1|.|TRBJ1-2|TRBD1
TGTGCCAGCAGTGAAGCGAGGGGACAGGGGCGCCTCTATGGCTACACCTTC
CASSEARGQGRLYGYTF
>TRBV2|.|TRBJ1-5|.
TGTGCCAGCAGTGAAGAGCGAAATCAGCCCCAGCATTTT
CASSEERNQPQHF
>TRBV6-1|.|TRBJ1-5|.
TGTGCCAGCAGTGATTGGAGCCCCAATCAGCCCCAGCATTTT
CASSDWSPNQPQHF
>TRBV9|.|TRBJ1-1|TRBD1
TGTGCCAGCAGCGTGGTGGACAGGTTGAACACTGAAGCTTTCTTT
CASSVVDRLNTEAFF
>TRBV5-1|.|TRBJ2-2|TRBD1
TGCGCCAGCAGTCCAGGGGGCAGGGGCACCGGGGAGCTGTTTTTT
CASSPGGRGTGELFF
>TRBV30|.|TRBJ2-1|TRBD2
TGTGCCTTAAACGGCGGGAGTTACTCATACAATGAGCAGTTCTTC
CALNGGSYSYNEQFF
>TRBV5-3|.|TRBJ2-7|TRBD2
TGTGCCAGAAGCCGCCGGGGACTAGCGACCTACGAGCAGTACTTC
CARSRRGLATYEQYF
>TRBV19|.|TRBJ1-1|.
TGTGCCAGTAGTCCCACACAGGGTACCACTGAAGCTTTCTTT
CASSPTQGTTEAFF
>TRBV9|.|TRBJ2-3|.
TGTGCCAGCAGCGTAAGAGCGGATAGCACAGATACGCAGTATTTT
CASSVRADSTDTQYF
>TRBV9|.|TRBJ1-1|.
TGTGCCAGCAGCGTAGCGGCAGGGAGGACTGAAGCTTTCTTT
CASSVAAGRTEAFF
>TRBV29-1|.|TRBJ1-4|.
TGCAGCGTTGGGGCAGGTAATGAAAAACTGTTTTTT
CSVGAGNEKLFF
>TRBV5-4|.|TRBJ1-2|.
TGTGCCAGCAGCCCGGACATAAACTATGGCTACACCTTC
CASSPDINYGYTF
>TRBV5-1|once|TRBJ2-1|TRBD1
TGCGCCAGCAGCCCGGGACAGGGAGGGTACAATGAGCAGTTCTTC
CASSPGQGGYNEQFF
>TRBV21-1|.|TRBJ2-7|.
TGTGCCAGCAGCATGTACCCAGCCTACGAGCAGTACTTC
CASSMYPAYEQYF
>TRBV7-2|.|TRBJ1-2|.
TGTGCCAGCAGCTTAGACCCCAGCTATGGCTACACCTTC
CASSLDPSYGYTF
>TRBV25-1|.|TRBJ2-7|TRBD2
TGTGCCAGCAGCCTGACGGGAGGGGTAAACGAGCAGTACTTC
CASSLTGGVNEQYF
>TRBV10-1|.|TRBJ1-3|.
TGCGCCAGCAGTGGTCCAGGCCTCTCTGGAAACACCATATATTTT
CASSGPGLSGNTIYF
>TRBV6-5|.|TRBJ1-5|.
TGTGCCAGCAGTTATCGGAGCAATCAGCCCCAGCATTTT
CASSYRSNQPQHF
>TRBV30|few|TRBJ2-1|.
TGTGCCTGGAGATTTGTTCCCAGAACAGGGTCCATGGTGTACAATGAGCAGTTCTTC
CAWRFVPRTGSMVYNEQFF